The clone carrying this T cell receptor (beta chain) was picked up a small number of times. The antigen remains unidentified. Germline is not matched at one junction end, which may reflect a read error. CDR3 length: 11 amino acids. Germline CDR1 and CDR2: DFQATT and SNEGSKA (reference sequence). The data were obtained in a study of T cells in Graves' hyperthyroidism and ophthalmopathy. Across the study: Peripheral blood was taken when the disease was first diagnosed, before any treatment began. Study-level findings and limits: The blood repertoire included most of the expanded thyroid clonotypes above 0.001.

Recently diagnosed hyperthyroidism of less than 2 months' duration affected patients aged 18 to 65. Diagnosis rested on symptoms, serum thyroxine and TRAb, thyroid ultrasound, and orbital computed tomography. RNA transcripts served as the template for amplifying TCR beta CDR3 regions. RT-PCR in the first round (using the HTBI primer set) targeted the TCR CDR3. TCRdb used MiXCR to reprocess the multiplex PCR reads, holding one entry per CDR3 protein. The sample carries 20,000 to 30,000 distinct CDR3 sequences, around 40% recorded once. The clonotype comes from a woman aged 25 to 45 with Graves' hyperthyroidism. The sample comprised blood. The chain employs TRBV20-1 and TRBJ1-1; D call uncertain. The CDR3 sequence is CGAEENTGAFF. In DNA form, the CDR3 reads TGCGGTGCTGAGGAGAACACTGGAGCTTTCTTT.